Reported below is one T cell receptor beta chain. Its target is unknown. The entry originates in a study of blood T cells in healthy people across ages. Study-wide points: The study could not conclusively compare naive and antigen-experienced cells, given its unsorted PBMCs. Estimated diversity across one million T cells was deemed an underestimate. TCR beta diversity tracked closely with naive T cell percentage.

Germline CDR1 and CDR2: SGDLS and YYNGEE. V dropped 3 bases and J dropped 5 bases, with 9 bases sitting between them. The CDR3 covers 13 residues. PCR was performed a second time for roughly 7 to 11 cycles using a sample-barcoded 5' primer and a J-beta primer mix. TCRdb passed the 5' RACE reads through MiXCR, listing each CDR3 protein once. The repertoire holds about 1.1 million distinct CDR3 sequences, with 35% to 40% as singletons. Peripheral blood from each donor was collected in a volume of ten milliliters. Sequencing used blood. This chain uses TRBV9 with TRBJ2-1; D perhaps matches TRBD2 (5 bases). This TCR was sampled from a man between 18 and 29 years old in good health. This CDR3 is CASSGGVDNEQFF. CDR3 DNA: TGTGCCAGCAGCGGGGGAGTAGACAATGAGCAGTTCTTC.